This passage covers 16 T cell receptor beta chains from one sample sequenced in a study of T cell responses to AZD1222 COVID-19 vaccine. This table comes from immunoSEQ multiplex PCR, and its TCRdb copy is limited to in-frame clones, with some not included. The sample carries roughly 77,000 clones, 90% recorded once. The material was peripheral blood, obtained on day 0 of AZD1222 vaccination. The receptors were gathered from an adult in good health.

V gene TRBV28 combines with J gene TRBJ1-5, with 7 bases identical to TRBD1. The V gene end was trimmed by 7 bases and the J gene end by 6 bases; junction bases not matched to a gene: 18. CDR3 length equals 17 residues. The germline V gene encodes CDR1 MDHEN and CDR2 SYDVKM. CDR3 DNA: TGTGCCAGCACCGACCTTCAGACAGGGATCTGGGGTCAGCCCCAGCATTTT. Its protein product is CASTDLQTGIWGQPQHF. Drawing the rest from reference TRBV28 and TRBJ1-5, the complete variable domain is DVKVTQSSRYLVKRTGEKVFLECVQDMDHENMFWYRQDPGLGLRLIYFSYDVKMKEKGDIPEGYSVSREKKERFSLILESASTNQTSMYLCASTDLQTGIWGQPQHFGDGTRLSIL.

The chain carries TRBV27 and TRBJ1-5, with TRBD1 identical over 11 bases. The J segment lost 7 bases and the V segment lost 5 bases, leaving 4 bases of the junction unmatched. The CDR3 covers 14 residues. Germline assignment: CDR1 MNHEY and CDR2 SMNVEV (reference sequence). Here the CDR3 DNA reads TGTGCCAGCAGTCGGACAGGGGGCGAGCAGCCCCAGCATTTT. Protein sequence: CASSRTGGEQPQHF.

The chain links TRBV12-5 to TRBJ1-5, with no clear D. There are 16 residues in the CDR3. Germline V lookup: CDR1 LGHNT, CDR2 FRNRAP. The germline V and J ends were trimmed by 6 bases and 0 bases, with 15 bases remaining between them. The CDR3 DNA is TGTGCTAGTGGCCGAGTAGCCACCTTTAGCAATCAGCCCCAGCATTTT. This encodes CASGRVATFSNQPQHF.

This clone was detected once. J is TRBJ2-1 and V is TRBV28; possibly TRBD1 or TRBD2 for D (5 bases each). Germline lookup yields CDR1 MDHEN and CDR2 SYDVKM. The CDR3 is made up of 15 amino acids. Trimming removed 2 bases at V and 3 bases at J, with 11 bases between. The CDR3 sequence is CASSLRDGYYNEQFF. Written as DNA, the CDR3 is TGTGCCAGCAGTTTAAGGGACGGGTACTACAATGAGCAGTTCTTC.

This clone has just one count. The chain has TRBV18 and TRBJ1-3; D remains unclear. Trimming shortened V by 3 bases and J by 0 bases, and 3 bases separated the two germline ends. CDR3 size: 13 residues. Germline values: CDR1 KGHSH, CDR2 LQKENI. The CDR3 loop reads CASSPFSGNTIYF. The CDR3, as DNA: TGTGCCAGCTCACCCTTCTCTGGAAACACCATATATTTT.

This rearrangement joins TRBV4-3 to TRBJ2-3, with TRBD2 matching 10 bases. V lost 4 bases to trimming and J lost 1 base; unmatched junction nucleotides: 2. The CDR3 runs to 15 residues. Germline V gene sequence: CDR1 LGHNA, CDR2 YSLEER. CDR3 sequence: CASSPLAGGTDTQYF. The CDR3 nucleotides are TGCGCCAGCAGCCCCCTAGCGGGGGGCACAGATACGCAGTATTTT.

The rearrangement uses TRBV7-2 and TRBJ2-2; 7 nucleotides align to TRBD2. The CDR3 extends over 16 amino acids. From germline, CDR1 is SGHTA and CDR2 FQGNSA. After removal of 3 bases from V and 4 bases from J, the junction contained 8 bases not matched to a gene. In nucleotides, the CDR3 is TGTGCCAGCAGCTTCTCGGACCAGCGGGGCACCGGGGAGCTGTTTTTT. Encoded protein: CASSFSDQRGTGELFF.

This chain connects TRBV7-2 to TRBJ1-4; 7 bases are a match to TRBD1. The V gene end was trimmed by 5 bases and the J gene end by 4 bases; junction bases not matched to a gene: 10. The CDR3 is 16 amino acids. In germline, CDR1 is SGHTA, CDR2 FQGNSA. CDR3 DNA: TGTGCCAGCAGCCTACTGACAGGGAAAGTTAATGAAAAACTGTTTTTT. Its translation: CASSLLTGKVNEKLFF.

The chain recombines TRBV7-2 with TRBJ1-2; perhaps TRBD1 as D (5 bases). The CDR3 spans 13 residues. V was pared by 1 base and J by 9 bases, with 12 bases between. Germline V gene data show CDR1 as SGHTA and CDR2 as FQGNSA. CDR3: CASSLERGSSYTF. The CDR3, as DNA: TGTGCCAGCAGCTTAGAACGGGGCTCAAGCTACACCTTC. Filled out from reference TRBV7-2 and TRBJ1-2, the complete variable domain reads GAGVSQSPSNKVTEKGKDVELRCDPISGHTALYWYRQSLGQGLEFLIYFQGNSAPDKSGLPSDRFSAERTGGSVSTLTIQRTQQEDSAVYLCASSLERGSSYTFGSGTRLTVV.

Here the CDR3 reads CASSVGSGEETQYF. In DNA form, the CDR3 reads TGTGCCAGCAGCGTAGGGAGCGGGGAAGAGACCCAGTACTTC. The chain has TRBV9 and TRBJ2-5, with 7 bases lining up with TRBD2. Germline V gives CDR1 SGDLS, CDR2 YYNGEE. This CDR3 is built from 14 residues. V lost 0 bases to trimming and J lost 3 bases; unmatched junction nucleotides: 2.

The V gene is TRBV5-1, the J gene TRBJ1-6, with D unclear. V was clipped by 0 bases and J by 5 bases, with 6 bases between them. This CDR3 comprises 14 residues. The V gene's germline CDR1 is SGHRS and CDR2 YFSETQ. The CDR3 DNA follows: TGCGCCAGCAGCTTGGGGGAAAATAATTCACCCCTCCACTTT. This gives the protein CASSLGENNSPLHF.

This clone came up once. V usage is TRBV6-2 or TRBV6-3 and J usage is TRBJ1-5; 8 bases line up with TRBD1. There are 15 residues in the CDR3. V shed 0 bases, J shed 6 bases, and the junction held 4 bases outside the gene matches. Germline V CDR1 and CDR2: MNHEY, SVGEGT. The CDR3 coding sequence is TGTGCCAGCAGTTACTCTCAGGGGGCCGGTCAGCCCCAGCATTTT. This gives the protein CASSYSQGAGQPQHF.

The chain has TRBV28 and TRBJ1-2; D gene uncertain. Germline CDR1 is MDHEN and CDR2 is SYDVKM. Trimming took off 5 bases at V and 7 bases at J, with 11 bases between the two ends. The CDR3 runs to 12 residues. CDR3 DNA: TGTGCCAGCAGTCCCCGCCACTTTGGCTACACCTTC. Amino acids: CASSPRHFGYTF.

The J gene is TRBJ1-5, the V gene TRBV6-2 or TRBV6-3; D not resolved. Trimming left V 4 bases short and J 7 bases short, with 14 bases between. The CDR3 loop spans 14 amino acids. CDR1 and CDR2 (germline): MNHEY, SVGEGT. This CDR3 is CASSFGAPGQPQHF. As DNA, the CDR3 is TGTGCCAGCAGTTTCGGTGCCCCAGGCCAGCCCCAGCATTTT.

The rearrangement uses TRBV6-1 and TRBJ2-3; 9 nucleotides agree with TRBD2. CDR3 length: 14 amino acids. V lost 2 bases to trimming and J lost 4 bases; unmatched junction nucleotides: 1. CDR1 MNHNS and CDR2 SASEGT come from the germline V gene. The CDR3 reads CASSELAGPDTQYF. DNA of the CDR3: TGTGCCAGCAGTGAACTAGCGGGGCCAGATACGCAGTATTTT.

The chain carries TRBV7-9 and TRBJ1-2; perhaps TRBD1 as D (6 bases). Germline loops: CDR1 SEHNR, CDR2 FQNEAQ (reference sequence). Trimming took 4 bases from V and 2 from J, leaving 20 bases between them. CDR3 length: 17 amino acids. The CDR3 loop reads CASSWDNEKVANYGYTF. The CDR3 region has the DNA TGTGCCAGCAGCTGGGACAACGAGAAAGTGGCGAACTATGGCTACACCTTC.